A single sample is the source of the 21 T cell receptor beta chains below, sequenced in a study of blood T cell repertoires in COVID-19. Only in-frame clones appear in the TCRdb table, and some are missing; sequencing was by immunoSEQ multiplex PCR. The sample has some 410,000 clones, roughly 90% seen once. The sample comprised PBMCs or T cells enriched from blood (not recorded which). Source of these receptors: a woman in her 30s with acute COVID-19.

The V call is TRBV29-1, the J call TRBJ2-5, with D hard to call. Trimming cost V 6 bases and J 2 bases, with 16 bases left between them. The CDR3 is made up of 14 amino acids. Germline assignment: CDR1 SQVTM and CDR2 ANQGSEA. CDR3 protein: CSVGRSGKQETQYF. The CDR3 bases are TGCAGCGTGGGTCGGTCAGGAAAGCAAGAGACCCAGTACTTC.

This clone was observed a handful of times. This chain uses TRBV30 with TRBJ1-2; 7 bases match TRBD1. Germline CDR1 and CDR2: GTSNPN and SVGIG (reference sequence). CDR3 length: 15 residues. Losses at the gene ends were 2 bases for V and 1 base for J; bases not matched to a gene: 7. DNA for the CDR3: TGTGCCTGGAGTATCCCAGGGGGGATTAACTATGGCTACACCTTC. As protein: CAWSIPGGINYGYTF.

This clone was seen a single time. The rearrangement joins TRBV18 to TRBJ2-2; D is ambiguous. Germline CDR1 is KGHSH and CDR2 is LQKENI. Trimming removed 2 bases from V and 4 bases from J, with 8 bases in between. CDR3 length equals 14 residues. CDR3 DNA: TGTGCCAGCTCACCAGATACGGTCACCGGGGAGCTGTTTTTT. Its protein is CASSPDTVTGELFF.

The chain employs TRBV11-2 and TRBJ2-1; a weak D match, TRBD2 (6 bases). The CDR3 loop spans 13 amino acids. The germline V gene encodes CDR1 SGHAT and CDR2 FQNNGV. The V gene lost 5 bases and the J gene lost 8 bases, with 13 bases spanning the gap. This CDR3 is CASSDTGRYEQFF. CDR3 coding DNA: TGTGCCAGCAGCGACACGGGGAGGTATGAGCAGTTCTTC.

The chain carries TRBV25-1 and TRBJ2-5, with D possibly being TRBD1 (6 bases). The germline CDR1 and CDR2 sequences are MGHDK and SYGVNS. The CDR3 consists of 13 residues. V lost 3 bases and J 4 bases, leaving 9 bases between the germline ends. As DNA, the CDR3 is TGTGCCAGCAGTGACTGGGGGCGAGAGACCCAGTACTTC. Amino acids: CASSDWGRETQYF. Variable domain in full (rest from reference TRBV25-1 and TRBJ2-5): EADIYQTPRYLVIGTGKKITLECSQTMGHDKMYWYQQDPGMELHLIHYSYGVNSTEKGDLSSESTVSRIRTEHFPLTLESARPSHTSQYLCASSDWGRETQYFGPGTRLLVL.

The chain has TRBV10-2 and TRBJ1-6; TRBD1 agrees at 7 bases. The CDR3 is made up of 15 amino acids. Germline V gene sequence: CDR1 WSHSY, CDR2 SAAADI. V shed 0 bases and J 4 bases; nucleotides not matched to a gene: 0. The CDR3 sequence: CASSESGQYNSPLHF. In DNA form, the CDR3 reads TGCGCCAGCAGTGAGTCGGGACAGTATAATTCACCCCTCCACTTT.

The CDR3 sequence is CASSVLRDEQFF. The CDR3, as DNA: TGTGCCAGCAGCGTCCTACGGGATGAGCAGTTCTTC. The chain couples TRBV9 to TRBJ2-1; D remains ambiguous. The CDR3 contains 12 residues. Germline V CDR1 and CDR2: SGDLS, YYNGEE. Trimming stripped 2 bases from V and 8 bases from J, with 8 bases between.

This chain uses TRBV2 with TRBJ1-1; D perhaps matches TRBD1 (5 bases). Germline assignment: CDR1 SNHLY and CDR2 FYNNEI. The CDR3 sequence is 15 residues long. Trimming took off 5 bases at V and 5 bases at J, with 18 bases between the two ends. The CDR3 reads CASSQTTASRTEAFF. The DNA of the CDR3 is TGTGCCAGCAGTCAAACGACAGCCTCGAGGACTGAAGCTTTCTTT.

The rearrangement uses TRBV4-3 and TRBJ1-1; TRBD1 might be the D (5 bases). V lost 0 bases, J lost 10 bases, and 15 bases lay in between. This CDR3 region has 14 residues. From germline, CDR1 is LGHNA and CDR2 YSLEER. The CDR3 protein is CASSQDVQGWGAFF. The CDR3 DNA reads TGCGCCAGCAGCCAAGACGTCCAGGGTTGGGGAGCTTTCTTT.

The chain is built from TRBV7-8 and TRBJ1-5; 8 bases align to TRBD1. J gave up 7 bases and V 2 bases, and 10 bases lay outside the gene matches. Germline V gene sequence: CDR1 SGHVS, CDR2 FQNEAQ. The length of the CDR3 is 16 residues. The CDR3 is CASSLRDRRGHQPQHF. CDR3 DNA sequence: TGTGCCAGCAGCTTAAGAGACCGCAGGGGGCACCAGCCCCAGCATTTT.

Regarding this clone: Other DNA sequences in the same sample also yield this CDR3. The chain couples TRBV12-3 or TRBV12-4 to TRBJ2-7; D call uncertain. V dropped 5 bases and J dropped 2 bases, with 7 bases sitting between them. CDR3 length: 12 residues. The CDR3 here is CASSLRTYEQYF. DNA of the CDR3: TGTGCCAGCAGTCTGCGGACCTACGAGCAGTACTTC.

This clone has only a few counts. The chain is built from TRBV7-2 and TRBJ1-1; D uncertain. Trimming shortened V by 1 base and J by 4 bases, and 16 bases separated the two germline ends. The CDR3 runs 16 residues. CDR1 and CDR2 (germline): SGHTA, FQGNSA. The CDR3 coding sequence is TGTGCCAGCAGCTTAGGTAGGAGGCCACTAGGCACTGAAGCTTTCTTT. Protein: CASSLGRRPLGTEAFF.

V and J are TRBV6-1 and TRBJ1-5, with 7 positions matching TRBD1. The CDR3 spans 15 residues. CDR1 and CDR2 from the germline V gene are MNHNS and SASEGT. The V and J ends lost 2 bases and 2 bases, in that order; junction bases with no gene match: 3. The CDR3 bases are TGTGCCAGCAGTGAACAGGGGGTGGGCAATCAGCCCCAGCATTTT. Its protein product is CASSEQGVGNQPQHF.

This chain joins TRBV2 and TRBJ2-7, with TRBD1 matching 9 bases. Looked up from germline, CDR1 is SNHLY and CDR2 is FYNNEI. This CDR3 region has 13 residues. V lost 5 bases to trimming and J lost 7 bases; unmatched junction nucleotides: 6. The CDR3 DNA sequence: TGTGCCAGCAGTAGGGACAGGGCTTCGGAGCAGTACTTC. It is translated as CASSRDRASEQYF.

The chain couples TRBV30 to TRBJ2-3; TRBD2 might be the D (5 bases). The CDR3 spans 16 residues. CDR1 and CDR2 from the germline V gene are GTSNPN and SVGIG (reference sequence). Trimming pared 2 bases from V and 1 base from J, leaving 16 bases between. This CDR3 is CAWSNRGLKGTDTQYF. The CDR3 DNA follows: TGTGCCTGGAGTAACAGAGGACTTAAAGGCACAGATACGCAGTATTTT.

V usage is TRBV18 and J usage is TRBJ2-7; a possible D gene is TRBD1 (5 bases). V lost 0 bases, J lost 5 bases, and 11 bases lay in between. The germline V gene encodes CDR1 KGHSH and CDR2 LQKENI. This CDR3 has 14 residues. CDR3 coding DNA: TGTGCCAGCTCACCACCTTCAGGGAATGACGAGCAGTACTTC. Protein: CASSPPSGNDEQYF. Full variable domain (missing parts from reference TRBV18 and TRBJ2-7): NAGVMQNPRHLVRRRGQEARLRCSPMKGHSHVYWYRQLPEEGLKFMVYLQKENIIDESGMPKERFSAEFPKEGPSILRIQQVVRGDSAAYFCASSPPSGNDEQYFGPGTRLTVT.

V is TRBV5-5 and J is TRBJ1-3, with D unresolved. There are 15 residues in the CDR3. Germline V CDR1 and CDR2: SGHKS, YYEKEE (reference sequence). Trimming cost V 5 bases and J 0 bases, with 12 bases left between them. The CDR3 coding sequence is TGTGCCAGCAGTCGTGGCCGGAGCTCTGGAAACACCATATATTTT. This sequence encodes CASSRGRSSGNTIYF.

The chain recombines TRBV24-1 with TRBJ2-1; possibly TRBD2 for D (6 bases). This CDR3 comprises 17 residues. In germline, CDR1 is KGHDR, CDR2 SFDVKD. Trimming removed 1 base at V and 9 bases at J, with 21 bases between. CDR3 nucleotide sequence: TGTGCCACCAGTGATTTTTCCAGGCCAGGAGGAGGGAGTGAGCAGTTCTTC. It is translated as CATSDFSRPGGGSEQFF.

CDR3 loop: CASSLQGTGNTIYF. The CDR3 bases are TGTGCCAGCAGCCTACAGGGAACCGGAAACACCATATATTTT. The chain is built from TRBV13 and TRBJ1-3; D might be TRBD1 (6 bases). The V gene's germline CDR1 is PRHDT and CDR2 FYEKMQ (reference sequence). V lost 5 bases to trimming and J lost 4 bases, with 12 bases between them. The CDR3 is 14 residues long.

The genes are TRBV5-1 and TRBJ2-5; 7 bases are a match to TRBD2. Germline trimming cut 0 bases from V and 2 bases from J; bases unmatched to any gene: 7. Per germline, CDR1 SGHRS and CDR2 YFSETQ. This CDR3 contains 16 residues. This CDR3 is CASSLEGSGFQETQYF. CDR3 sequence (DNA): TGCGCCAGCAGCTTGGAAGGTAGCGGGTTTCAAGAGACCCAGTACTTC.

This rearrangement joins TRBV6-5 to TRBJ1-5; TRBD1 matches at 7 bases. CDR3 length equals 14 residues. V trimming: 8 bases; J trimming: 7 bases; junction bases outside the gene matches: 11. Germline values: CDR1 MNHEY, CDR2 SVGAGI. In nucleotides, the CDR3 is TGTGCCAGCGATCTGGGCAGGGGGATACAGCCCCAGCATTTT. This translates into CASDLGRGIQPQHF.